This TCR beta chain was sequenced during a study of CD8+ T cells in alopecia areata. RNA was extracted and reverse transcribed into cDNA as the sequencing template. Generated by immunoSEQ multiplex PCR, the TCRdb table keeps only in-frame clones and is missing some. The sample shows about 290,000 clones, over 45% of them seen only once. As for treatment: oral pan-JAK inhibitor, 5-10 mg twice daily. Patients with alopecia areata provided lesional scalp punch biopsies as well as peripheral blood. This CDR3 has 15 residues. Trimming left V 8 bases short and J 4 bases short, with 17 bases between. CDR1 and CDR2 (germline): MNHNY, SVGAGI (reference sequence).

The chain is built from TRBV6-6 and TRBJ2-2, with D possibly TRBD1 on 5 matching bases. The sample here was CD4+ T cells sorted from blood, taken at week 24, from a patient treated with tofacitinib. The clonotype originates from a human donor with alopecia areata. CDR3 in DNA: TGTGCCAGCGCTATCGAGCAGGGTGGCACCGGGGAGCTGTTTTTT. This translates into CASAIEQGGTGELFF.